This T cell receptor (beta chain) was identified during a study of OX40 agonist ivuxolimab in advanced cancers. The CDR3 has 14 amino acids. Trimming removed 4 bases from V and 4 bases from J, with 14 bases in between. Germline V CDR1 and CDR2: SGHDT, YYEEEE. Sequenced by immunoSEQ multiplex PCR; TCRdb stores in-frame clones only, minus some. The sample contains fewer than 90,000 clones, about 90% of which appear only once. The sample in question was CD4+ or CD8+ T cells sorted from blood, obtained in a trial of the OX40 agonist ivuxolimab. The TCR originated in an adult with an advanced solid tumor such as melanoma, head and neck, liver or kidney cancer. The chain recombines TRBV5-6 with TRBJ1-2; a weak D match, TRBD1 (5 bases). The CDR3: CASSPYLRGYGYTF. The CDR3 region has the DNA TGTGCCAGCAGCCCTTATCTGAGGGGCTATGGCTACACCTTC.